This T cell receptor (beta chain) was found in a study of cytomegalovirus exposure and HLA in healthy donors. This clone appeared a few times. Its antigen is unknown. PCR primers comprised 60 Vbeta and 13 Jbeta primers. In the authors' workflow: As a later analysis found, there were tens of millions of unique TCR beta chains, of which roughly 11 million were shared. Libraries were prepared by immunoSEQ multiplex PCR; TCRdb keeps only in-frame clonotypes and omits some of them. D and trimming come from the DNA, and the V and J calls and clone size come from that table. The repertoire holds 55,000 to 80,000 clones, with about 72% as singletons. Study-wide results and limits: Rarity marked most TCR sequences, yet some public TCRs occurred in many donors. Some TCR beta chains (roughly 150 of them) were listed as cytomegalovirus-associated.

The sequencing sample was made of PBMCs. The TCR sequence derives from a middle-aged man in good health and CMV-seropositive.

DNA for the CDR3: TGTGCCAGCAGTTTAGGGCTAGCGGGGCTCCATCCCTACGAGCAGTACTTC. Translating gives CASSLGLAGLHPYEQYF. The chain joins TRBV28 to TRBJ2-5; 9 nucleotides align to TRBD2. With the DNA end fitting TRBJ2-7 better, the J assignment may be wrong. CDR1 and CDR2 from the germline V gene are MDHEN and SYDVKM. The CDR3 totals 17 residues.